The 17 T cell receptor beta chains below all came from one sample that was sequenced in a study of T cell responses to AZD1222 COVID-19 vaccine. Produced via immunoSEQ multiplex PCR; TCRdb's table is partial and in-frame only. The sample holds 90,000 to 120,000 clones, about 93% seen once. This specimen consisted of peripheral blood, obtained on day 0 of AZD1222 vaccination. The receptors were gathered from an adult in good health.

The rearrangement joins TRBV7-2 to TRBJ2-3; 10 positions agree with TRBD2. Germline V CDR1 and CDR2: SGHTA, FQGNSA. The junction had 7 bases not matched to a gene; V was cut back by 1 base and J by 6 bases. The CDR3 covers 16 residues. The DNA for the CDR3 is TGTGCCAGCAGCTTAGTCCTAGCGGGAGTTTCGGATACGCAGTATTTT. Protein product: CASSLVLAGVSDTQYF. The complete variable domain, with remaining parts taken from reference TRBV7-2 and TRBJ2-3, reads GAGVSQSPSNKVTEKGKDVELRCDPISGHTALYWYRQSLGQGLEFLIYFQGNSAPDKSGLPSDRFSAERTGGSVSTLTIQRTQQEDSAVYLCASSLVLAGVSDTQYFGPGTRLTVL.

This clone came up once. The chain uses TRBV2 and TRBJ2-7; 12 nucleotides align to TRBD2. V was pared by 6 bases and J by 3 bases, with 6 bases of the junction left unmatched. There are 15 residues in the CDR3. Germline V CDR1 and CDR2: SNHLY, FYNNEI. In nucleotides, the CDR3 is TGTGCCAGCAGCGGTGGACTAGCGGGGAACTACGAGCAGTACTTC. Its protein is CASSGGLAGNYEQYF.

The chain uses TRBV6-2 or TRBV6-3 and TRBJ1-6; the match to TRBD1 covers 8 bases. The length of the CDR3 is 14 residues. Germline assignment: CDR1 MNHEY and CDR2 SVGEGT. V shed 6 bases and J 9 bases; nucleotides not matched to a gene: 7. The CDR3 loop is CASSRGQGGSPLHF. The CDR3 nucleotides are TGTGCCAGCAGCCGCGGACAGGGAGGTTCACCCCTCCACTTT.

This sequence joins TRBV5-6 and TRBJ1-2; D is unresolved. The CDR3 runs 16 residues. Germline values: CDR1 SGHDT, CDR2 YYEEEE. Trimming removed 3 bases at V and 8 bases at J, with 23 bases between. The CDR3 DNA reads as TGTGCCAGCAGCTCCTTCGCATTAATCCTGACCACCGGCTACACCTTC. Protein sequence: CASSSFALILTTGYTF.

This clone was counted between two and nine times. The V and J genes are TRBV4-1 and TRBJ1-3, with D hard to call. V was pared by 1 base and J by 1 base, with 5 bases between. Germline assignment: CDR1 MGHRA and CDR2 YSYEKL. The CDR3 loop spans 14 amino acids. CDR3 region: CASSQVGSGNTIYF. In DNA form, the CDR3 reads TGCGCCAGCAGCCAAGTGGGGTCTGGAAACACCATATATTTT.

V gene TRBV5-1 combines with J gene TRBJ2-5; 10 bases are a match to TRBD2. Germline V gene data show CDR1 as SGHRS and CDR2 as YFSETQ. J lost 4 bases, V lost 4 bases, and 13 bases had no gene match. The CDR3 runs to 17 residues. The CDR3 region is CASSPGRGIAGGETQYF. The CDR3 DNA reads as TGCGCCAGCAGCCCCGGACGGGGGATAGCGGGAGGAGAGACCCAGTACTTC.

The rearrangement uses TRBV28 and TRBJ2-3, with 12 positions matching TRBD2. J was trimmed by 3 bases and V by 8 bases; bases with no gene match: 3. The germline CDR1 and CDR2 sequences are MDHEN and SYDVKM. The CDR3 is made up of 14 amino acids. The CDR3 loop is CASLAGGPTDTQYF. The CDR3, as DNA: TGTGCCAGCCTAGCGGGAGGGCCGACAGATACGCAGTATTTT.

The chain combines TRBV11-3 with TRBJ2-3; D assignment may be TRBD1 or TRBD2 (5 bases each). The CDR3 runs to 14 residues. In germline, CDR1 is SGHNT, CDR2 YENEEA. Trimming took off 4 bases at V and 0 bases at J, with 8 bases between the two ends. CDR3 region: CASSSWDSTDTQYF. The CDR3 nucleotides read TGTGCCAGCAGCTCATGGGACAGCACAGATACGCAGTATTTT.

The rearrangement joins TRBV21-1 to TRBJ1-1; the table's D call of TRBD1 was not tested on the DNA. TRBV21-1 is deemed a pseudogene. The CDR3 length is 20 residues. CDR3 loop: CASSNERLVQGANRCTEAFF. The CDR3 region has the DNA TGTGCCAGCAGCAATGAGAGGTTAGTTCAGGGGGCAAATCGGTGCACTGAAGCTTTCTTT.

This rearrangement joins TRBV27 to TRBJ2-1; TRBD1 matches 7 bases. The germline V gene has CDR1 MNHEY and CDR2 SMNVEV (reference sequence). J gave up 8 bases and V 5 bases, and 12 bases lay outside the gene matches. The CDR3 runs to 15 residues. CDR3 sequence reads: CASSPIDRVKDEQFF. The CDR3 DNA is TGTGCCAGCAGTCCAATAGACAGGGTTAAGGATGAGCAGTTCTTC.

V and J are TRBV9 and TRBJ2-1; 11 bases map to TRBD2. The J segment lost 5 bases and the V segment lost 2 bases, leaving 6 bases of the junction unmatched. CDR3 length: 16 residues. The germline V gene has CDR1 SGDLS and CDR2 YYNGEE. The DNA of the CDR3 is TGTGCCAGCAGCGTCGGACTAGCGGGTTACAACAATGAGCAGTTCTTC. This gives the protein CASSVGLAGYNNEQFF.

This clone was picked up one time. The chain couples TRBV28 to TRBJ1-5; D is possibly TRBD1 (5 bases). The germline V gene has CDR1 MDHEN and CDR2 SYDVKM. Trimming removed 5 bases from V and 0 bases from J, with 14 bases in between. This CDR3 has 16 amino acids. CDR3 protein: CASSIRGGYSNQPQHF. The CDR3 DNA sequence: TGTGCCAGCAGTATTAGGGGCGGATATAGCAATCAGCCCCAGCATTTT.

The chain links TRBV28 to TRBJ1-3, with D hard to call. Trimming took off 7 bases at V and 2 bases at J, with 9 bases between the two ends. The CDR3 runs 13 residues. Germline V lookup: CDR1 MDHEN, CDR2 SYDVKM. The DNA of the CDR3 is TGTGCCAGCACACGGACCGCTGGAAACACCATATATTTT. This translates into CASTRTAGNTIYF.

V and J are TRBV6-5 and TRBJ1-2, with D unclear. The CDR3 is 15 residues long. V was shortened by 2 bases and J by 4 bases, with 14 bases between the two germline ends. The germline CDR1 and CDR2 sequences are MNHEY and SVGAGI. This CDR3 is CASSYDPTLSYGYTF. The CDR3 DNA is TGTGCCAGCAGTTACGACCCCACACTCAGCTATGGCTACACCTTC.

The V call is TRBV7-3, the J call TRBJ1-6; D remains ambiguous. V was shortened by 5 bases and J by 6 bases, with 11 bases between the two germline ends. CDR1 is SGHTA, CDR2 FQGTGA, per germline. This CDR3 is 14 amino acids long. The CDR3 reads CASSLGFSNSPLHF. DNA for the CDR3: TGTGCCAGCAGCCTGGGTTTTAGTAATTCACCCCTCCACTTT.

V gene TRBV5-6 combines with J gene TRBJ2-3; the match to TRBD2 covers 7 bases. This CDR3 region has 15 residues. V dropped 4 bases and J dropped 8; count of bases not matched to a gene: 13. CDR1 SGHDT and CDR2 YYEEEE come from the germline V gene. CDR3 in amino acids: CASSPSYPGEGTQYF. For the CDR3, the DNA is TGTGCCAGCAGCCCCTCCTACCCCGGGGAGGGTACGCAGTATTTT.

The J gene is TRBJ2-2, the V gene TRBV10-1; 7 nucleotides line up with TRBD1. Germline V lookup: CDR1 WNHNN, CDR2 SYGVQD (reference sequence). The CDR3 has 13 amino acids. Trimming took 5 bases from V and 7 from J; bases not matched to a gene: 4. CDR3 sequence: CASSRDSRGELFF. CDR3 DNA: TGCGCCAGCAGTCGGGACAGCCGCGGGGAGCTGTTTTTT.